This T cell receptor (beta chain) was found in a study of early stage breast cancer tumors. Study-wide points: Most shared enriched TCRB sequences were commonly generated ones.

With respect to this clone: Its target is not known.

The table came from immunoSEQ multiplex PCR; TCRdb's copy has only in-frame clones and leaves some out. The sample lists more than 65,000 clones; less than 90% were seen once. CDR3 length: 13 amino acids. Looked up from germline, CDR1 is GTSNPN and CDR2 is SVGIG (reference sequence). Trimming removed 0 bases at V and 0 bases at J, with 3 bases between. The clonotype originates from a person in their 40s with breast cancer. The sequenced material came from blood. The chain employs TRBV30 and TRBJ1-3, with D unresolved. The CDR3 nucleotides read TGTGCCTGGAGTGTCCTCTCTGGAAACACCATATATTTT. It codes for CAWSVLSGNTIYF. Full variable domain (remainder filled in from reference TRBV30 and TRBJ1-3): SQTIHQWPATLVQPVGSPLSLECTVEGTSNPNLYWYRQAAGRGLQLLFYSVGIGQISSEVPQNLSASRPQDRQFILSSKKLLLSDSGFYLCAWSVLSGNTIYFGEGSWLTVV.